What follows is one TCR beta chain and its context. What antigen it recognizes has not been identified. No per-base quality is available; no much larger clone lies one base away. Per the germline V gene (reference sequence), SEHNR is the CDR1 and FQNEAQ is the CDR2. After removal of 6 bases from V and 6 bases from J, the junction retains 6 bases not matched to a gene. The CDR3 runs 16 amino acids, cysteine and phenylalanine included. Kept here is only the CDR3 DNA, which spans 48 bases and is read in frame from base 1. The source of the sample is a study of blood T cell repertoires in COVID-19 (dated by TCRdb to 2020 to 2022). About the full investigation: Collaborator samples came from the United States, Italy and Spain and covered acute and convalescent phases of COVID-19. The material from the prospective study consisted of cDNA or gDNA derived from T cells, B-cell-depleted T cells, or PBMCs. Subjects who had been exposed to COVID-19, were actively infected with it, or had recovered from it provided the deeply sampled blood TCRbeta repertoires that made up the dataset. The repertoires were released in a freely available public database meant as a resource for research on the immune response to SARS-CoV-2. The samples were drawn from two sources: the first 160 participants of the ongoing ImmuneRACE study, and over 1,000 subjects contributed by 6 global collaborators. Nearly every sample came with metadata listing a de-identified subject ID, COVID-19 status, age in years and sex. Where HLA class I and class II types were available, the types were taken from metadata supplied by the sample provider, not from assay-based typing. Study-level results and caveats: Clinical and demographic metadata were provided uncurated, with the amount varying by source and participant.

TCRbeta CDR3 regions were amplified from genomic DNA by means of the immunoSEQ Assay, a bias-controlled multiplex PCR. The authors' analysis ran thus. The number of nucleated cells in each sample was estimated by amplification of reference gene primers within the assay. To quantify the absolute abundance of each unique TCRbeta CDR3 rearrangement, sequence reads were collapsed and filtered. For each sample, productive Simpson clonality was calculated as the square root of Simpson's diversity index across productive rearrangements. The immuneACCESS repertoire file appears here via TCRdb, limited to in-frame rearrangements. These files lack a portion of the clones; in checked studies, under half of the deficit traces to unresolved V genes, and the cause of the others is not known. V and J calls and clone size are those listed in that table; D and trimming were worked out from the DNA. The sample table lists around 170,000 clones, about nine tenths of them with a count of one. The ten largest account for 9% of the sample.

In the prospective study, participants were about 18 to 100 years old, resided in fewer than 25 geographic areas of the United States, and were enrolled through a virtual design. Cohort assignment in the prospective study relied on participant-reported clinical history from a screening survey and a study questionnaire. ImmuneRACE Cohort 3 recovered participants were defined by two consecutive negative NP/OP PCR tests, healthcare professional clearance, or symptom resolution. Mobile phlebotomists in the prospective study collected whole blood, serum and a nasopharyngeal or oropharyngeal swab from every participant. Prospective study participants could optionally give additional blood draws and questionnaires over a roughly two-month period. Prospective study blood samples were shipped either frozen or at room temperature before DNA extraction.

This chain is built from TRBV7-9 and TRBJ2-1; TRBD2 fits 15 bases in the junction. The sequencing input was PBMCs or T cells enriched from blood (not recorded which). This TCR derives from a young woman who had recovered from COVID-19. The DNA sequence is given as TGTGCCAGCAGTCGACCGGGACTAGCGGGGGGCAATGAGCAGTTCTTC. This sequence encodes CASSRPGLAGGNEQFF.